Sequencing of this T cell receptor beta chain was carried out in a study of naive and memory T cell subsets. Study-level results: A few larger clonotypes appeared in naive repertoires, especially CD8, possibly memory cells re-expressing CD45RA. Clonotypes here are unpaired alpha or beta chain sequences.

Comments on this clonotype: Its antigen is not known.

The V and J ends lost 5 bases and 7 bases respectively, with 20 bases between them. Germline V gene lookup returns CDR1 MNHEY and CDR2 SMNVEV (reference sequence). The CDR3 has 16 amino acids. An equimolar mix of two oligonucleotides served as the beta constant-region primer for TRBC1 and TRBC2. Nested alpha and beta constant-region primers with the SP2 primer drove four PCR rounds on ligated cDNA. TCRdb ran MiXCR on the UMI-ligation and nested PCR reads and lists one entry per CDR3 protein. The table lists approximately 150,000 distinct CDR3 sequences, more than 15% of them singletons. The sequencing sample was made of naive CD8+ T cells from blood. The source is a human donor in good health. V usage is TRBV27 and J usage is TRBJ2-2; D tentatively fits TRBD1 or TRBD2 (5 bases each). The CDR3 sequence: CASSRHRDLRGGELFF. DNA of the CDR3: TGTGCCAGCAGTCGCCACCGGGACCTCCGAGGCGGGGAGCTGTTTTTT.